This T cell receptor beta chain was captured by sequencing in a study of T cells in Graves' hyperthyroidism and ophthalmopathy. Looking at the study overall: Staff took peripheral blood when the initial diagnosis was made, before any treatment began. The study, taken as a whole, reports: Using 13 V-J features, a model discriminated ophthalmopathy from stable hyperthyroidism.

CDR3 length: 16 amino acids. CDR1 is LNHDA, CDR2 SQIVND, per germline (reference sequence). The junction had 19 bases not matched to a gene; V was cut back by 5 bases and J by 14 bases. About this clonotype itself: Antigen unknown.

The TCR beta CDR3 regions underwent amplification using RNA transcripts as the source. In the first-round RT-PCR of the TCR CDR3, the HTBI primer set was used. Using its own MiXCR run on the multiplex PCR reads, TCRdb lists one record per CDR3 protein. The table has roughly 740,000 distinct CDR3 sequences, about a sixth seen once. Hyperthyroidism, newly diagnosed and lasting under 2 months, affected patients aged 18 to 65. Exclusion of a patient resulted from uncontrolled infection, other autoimmune disease, pregnancy or lactation. This sequence was found in a man aged 18 to 35 with Graves' hyperthyroidism. This chain joins TRBV19 and TRBJ2-1; 9 bases match TRBD1. Specimen: blood. CDR3 residues: CASSASRTGAPQVKFF. The CDR3 region has the DNA TGTGCCAGTAGTGCCTCCCGGACAGGGGCCCCGCAGGTCAAGTTCTTC.